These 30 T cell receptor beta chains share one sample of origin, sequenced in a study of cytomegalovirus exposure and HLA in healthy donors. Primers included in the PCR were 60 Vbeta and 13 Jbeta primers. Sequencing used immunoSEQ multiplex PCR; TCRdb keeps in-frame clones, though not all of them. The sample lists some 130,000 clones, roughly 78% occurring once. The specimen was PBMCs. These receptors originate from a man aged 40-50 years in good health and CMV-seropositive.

The CDR3: CASSPTNIPGDGYTF. The CDR3 nucleotides are TGTGCCAGCAGCCCAACCAACATACCCGGGGATGGCTACACCTTC. The gene calls are TRBV7-6 and TRBJ1-2; no definite D call. V was pared by 5 bases and J by 6 bases, with 19 bases between. From germline, CDR1 is SGHVS and CDR2 FNYEAQ. This CDR3 has 15 residues.

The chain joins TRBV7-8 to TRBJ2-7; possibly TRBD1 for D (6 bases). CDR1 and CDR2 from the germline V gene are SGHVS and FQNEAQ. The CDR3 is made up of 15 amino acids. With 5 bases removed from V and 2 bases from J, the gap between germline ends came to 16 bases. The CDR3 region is CASSPRQENTYEQYF. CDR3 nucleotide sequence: TGTGCCAGCAGCCCCCGACAGGAAAACACCTACGAGCAGTACTTC.

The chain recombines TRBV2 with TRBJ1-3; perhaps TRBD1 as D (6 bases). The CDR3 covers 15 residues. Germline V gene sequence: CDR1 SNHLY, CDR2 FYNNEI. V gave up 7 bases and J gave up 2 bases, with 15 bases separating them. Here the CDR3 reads CASNLGGPAGNTIYF. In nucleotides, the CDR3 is TGTGCCAGCAATCTGGGGGGGCCAGCTGGAAACACCATATATTTT.

CDR3: CASSLGVASGTEAFF. Here the CDR3 DNA reads TGCGCCAGCAGCTTGGGCGTGGCGTCGGGCACTGAAGCTTTCTTT. The V call is TRBV5-1, the J call TRBJ1-1, with D unresolved. Germline lookup yields CDR1 SGHRS and CDR2 YFSETQ. V lost 0 bases and J lost 4, with 13 bases in between. This CDR3 has 15 residues.

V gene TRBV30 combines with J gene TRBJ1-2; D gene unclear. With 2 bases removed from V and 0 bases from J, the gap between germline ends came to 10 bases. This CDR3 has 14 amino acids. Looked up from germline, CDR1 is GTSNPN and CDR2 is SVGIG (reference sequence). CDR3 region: CAWSPMTTNYGYTF. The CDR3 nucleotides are TGTGCCTGGAGTCCGATGACAACTAACTATGGCTACACCTTC.

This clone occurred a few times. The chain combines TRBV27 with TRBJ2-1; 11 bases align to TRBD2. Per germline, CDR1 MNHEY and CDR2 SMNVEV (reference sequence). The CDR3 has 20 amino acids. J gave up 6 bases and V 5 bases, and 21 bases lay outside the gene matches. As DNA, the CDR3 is TGTGCCAGCAGTCCCCGTAGCCCTTCGGGACTAGCGGTTGGTAGCAATGAGCAGTTCTTC. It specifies CASSPRSPSGLAVGSNEQFF.

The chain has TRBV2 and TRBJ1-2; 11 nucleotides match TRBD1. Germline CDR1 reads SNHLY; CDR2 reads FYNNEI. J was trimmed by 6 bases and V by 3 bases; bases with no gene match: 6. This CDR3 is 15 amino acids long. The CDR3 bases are TGTGCCAGCAGTGACAGGACAGGGGGCGTGAATGGCTACACCTTC. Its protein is CASSDRTGGVNGYTF.

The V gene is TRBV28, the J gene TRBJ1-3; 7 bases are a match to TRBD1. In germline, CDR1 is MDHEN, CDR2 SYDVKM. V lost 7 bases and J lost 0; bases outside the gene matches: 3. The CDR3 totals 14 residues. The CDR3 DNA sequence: TGTGCCAGCAAGGGGGCGAACTCTGGAAACACCATATATTTT. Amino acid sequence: CASKGANSGNTIYF. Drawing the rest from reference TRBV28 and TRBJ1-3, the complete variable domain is DVKVTQSSRYLVKRTGEKVFLECVQDMDHENMFWYRQDPGLGLRLIYFSYDVKMKEKGDIPEGYSVSREKKERFSLILESASTNQTSMYLCASKGANSGNTIYFGEGSWLTVV.

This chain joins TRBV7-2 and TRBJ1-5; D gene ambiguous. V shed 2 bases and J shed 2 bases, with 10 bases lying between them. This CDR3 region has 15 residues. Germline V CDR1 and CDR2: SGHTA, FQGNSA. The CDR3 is CASSLFSGGNQPQHF. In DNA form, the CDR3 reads TGTGCCAGCAGCTTATTTTCCGGGGGCAATCAGCCCCAGCATTTT.

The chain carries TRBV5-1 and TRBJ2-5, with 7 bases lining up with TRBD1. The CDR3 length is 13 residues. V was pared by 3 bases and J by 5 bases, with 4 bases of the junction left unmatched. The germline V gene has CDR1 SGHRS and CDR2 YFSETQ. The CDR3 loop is CASSSVGGETQYF. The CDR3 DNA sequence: TGCGCCAGCAGCTCCGTAGGGGGCGAGACCCAGTACTTC.

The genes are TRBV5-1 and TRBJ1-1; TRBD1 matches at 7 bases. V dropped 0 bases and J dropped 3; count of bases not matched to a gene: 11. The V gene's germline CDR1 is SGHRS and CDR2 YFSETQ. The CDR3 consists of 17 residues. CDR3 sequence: CASSLALTGAGYTEAFF. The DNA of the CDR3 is TGCGCCAGCAGCTTGGCCCTAACAGGGGCCGGGTACACTGAAGCTTTCTTT.

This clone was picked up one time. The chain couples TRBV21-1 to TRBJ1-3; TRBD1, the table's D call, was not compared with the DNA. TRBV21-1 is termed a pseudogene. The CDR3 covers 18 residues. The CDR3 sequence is CASSKGEPGGTSGNTIYF. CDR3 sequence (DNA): TGTGCCAGCAGCAAAGGGGAGCCAGGGGGCACCTCTGGAAACACCATATATTTT.

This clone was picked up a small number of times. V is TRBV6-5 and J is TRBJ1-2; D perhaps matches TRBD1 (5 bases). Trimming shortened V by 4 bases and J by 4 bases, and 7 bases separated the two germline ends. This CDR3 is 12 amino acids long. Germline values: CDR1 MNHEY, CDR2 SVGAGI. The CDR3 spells CASSSGAYGYTF. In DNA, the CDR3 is TGTGCCAGCAGTTCTGGGGCCTATGGCTACACCTTC.

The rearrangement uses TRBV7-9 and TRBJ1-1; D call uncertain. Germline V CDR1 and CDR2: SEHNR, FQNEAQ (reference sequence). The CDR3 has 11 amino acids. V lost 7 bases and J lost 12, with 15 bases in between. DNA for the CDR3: TGTGCCAGCACCCTTCGCTGGGAGTCTTTCTTT. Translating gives CASTLRWESFF.

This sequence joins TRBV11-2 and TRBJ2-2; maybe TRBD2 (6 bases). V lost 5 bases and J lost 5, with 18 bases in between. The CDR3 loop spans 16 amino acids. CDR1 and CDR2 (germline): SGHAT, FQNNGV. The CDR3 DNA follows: TGTGCCAGCAGCCTCCATCCCGGGGGAGATACCGGGGAGCTGTTTTTT. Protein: CASSLHPGGDTGELFF.

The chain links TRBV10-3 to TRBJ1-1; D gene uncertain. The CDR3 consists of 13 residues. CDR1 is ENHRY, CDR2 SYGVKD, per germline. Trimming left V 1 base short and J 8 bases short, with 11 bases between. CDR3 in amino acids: CAISELANWEAFF. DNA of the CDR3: TGTGCCATCAGTGAGTTAGCGAATTGGGAAGCTTTCTTT.

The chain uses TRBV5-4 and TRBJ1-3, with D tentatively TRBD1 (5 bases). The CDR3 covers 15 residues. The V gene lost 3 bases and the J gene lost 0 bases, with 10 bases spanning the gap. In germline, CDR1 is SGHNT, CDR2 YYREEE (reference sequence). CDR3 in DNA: TGTGCCAGCAGCTGGGGCTCGGACTCTGGAAACACCATATATTTT. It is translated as CASSWGSDSGNTIYF. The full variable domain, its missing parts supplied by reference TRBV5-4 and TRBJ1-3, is ETGVTQSPTHLIKTRGQQVTLRCSSQSGHNTVSWYQQALGQGPQFIFQYYREEENGRGNFPPRFSGLQFPNYSSELNVNALELDDSALYLCASSWGSDSGNTIYFGEGSWLTVV.

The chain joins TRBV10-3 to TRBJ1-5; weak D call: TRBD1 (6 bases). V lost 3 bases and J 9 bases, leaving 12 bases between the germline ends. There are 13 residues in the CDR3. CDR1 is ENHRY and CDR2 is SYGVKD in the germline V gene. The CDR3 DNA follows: TGTGCCATCAGTGACAGGGGAGATGGGCCCCAGCATTTT. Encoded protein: CAISDRGDGPQHF.

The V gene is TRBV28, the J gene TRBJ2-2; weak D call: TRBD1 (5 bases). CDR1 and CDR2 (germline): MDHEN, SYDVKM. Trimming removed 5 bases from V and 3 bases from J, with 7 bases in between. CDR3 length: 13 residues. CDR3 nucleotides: TGTGCCAGCAGTAGGGGCGACACCGGGGAGCTGTTTTTT. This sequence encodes CASSRGDTGELFF.

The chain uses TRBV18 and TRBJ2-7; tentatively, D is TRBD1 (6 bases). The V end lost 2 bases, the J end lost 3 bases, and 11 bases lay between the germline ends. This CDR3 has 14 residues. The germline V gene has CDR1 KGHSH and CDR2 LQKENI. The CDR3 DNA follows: TGTGCCAGCTCACCAAACAGGGACATCTACGAGCAGTACTTC. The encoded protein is CASSPNRDIYEQYF. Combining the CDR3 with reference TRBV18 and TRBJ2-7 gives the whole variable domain NAGVMQNPRHLVRRRGQEARLRCSPMKGHSHVYWYRQLPEEGLKFMVYLQKENIIDESGMPKERFSAEFPKEGPSILRIQQVVRGDSAAYFCASSPNRDIYEQYFGPGTRLTVT.

The CDR3 reads CASSIIGDRGYEQYF. The CDR3 DNA reads as TGTGCCAGTAGTATAATTGGGGACAGGGGTTACGAGCAGTACTTC. This chain uses TRBV19 with TRBJ2-7, with 10 positions matching TRBD1. From germline, CDR1 is LNHDA and CDR2 SQIVND (reference sequence). J gave up 4 bases and V 2 bases, and 5 bases lay outside the gene matches. The CDR3 is 15 amino acids.

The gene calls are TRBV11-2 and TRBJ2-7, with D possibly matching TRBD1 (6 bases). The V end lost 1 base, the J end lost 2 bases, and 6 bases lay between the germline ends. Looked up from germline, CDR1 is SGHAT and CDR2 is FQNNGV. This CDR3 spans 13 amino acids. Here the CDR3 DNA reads TGTGCCAGCAGCTTAGCAGGGGCCTACGAGCAGTACTTC. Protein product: CASSLAGAYEQYF. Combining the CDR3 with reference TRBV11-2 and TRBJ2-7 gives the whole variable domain EAGVAQSPRYKIIEKRQSVAFWCNPISGHATLYWYQQILGQGPKLLIQFQNNGVVDDSQLPKDRFSAERLKGVDSTLKIQPAKLEDSAVYLCASSLAGAYEQYFGPGTRLTVT.

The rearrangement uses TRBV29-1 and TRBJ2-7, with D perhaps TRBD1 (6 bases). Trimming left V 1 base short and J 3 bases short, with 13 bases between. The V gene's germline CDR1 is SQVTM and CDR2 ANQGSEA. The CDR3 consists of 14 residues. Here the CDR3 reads CSVEGGHLNYEQYF. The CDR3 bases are TGCAGCGTTGAAGGGGGACACCTGAACTACGAGCAGTACTTC.

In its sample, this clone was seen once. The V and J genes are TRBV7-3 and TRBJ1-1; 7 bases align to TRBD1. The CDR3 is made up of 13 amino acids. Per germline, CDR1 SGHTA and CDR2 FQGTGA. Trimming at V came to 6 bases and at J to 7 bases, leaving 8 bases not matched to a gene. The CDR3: CASSSDRADEAFF. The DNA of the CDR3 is TGTGCCAGCAGTTCCGACAGGGCGGATGAAGCTTTCTTT.

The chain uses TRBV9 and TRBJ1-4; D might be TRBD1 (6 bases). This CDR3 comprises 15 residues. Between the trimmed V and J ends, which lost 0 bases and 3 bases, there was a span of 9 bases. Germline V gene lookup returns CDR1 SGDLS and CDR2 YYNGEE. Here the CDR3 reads CASSVGEGANEKLFF. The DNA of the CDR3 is TGTGCCAGCAGCGTAGGAGAGGGGGCTAATGAAAAACTGTTTTTT.

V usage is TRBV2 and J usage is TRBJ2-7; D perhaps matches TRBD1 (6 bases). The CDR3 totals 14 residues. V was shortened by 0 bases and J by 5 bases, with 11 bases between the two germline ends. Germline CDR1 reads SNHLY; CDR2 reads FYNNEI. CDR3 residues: CASSEARQVHEQYF. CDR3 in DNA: TGTGCCAGCAGTGAAGCGCGACAGGTCCACGAGCAGTACTTC.

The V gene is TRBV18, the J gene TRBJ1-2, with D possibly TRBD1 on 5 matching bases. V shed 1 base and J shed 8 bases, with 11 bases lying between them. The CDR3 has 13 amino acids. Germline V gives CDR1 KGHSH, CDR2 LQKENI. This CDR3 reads CASSPQGKEGYTF. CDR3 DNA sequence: TGTGCCAGCTCACCACAGGGGAAGGAAGGCTACACCTTC.

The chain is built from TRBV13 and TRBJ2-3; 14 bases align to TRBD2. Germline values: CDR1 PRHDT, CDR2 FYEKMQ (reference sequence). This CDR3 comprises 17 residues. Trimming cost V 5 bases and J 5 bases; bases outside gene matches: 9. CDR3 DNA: TGTGCCAGCAGCCCCCGAGGACTAGCGGGAGGAAAAGATACGCAGTATTTT. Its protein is CASSPRGLAGGKDTQYF. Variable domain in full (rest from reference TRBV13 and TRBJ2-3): AAGVIQSPRHLIKEKRETATLKCYPIPRHDTVYWYQQGPGQDPQFLISFYEKMQSDKGSIPDRFSAQQFSDYHSELNMSSLELGDSALYFCASSPRGLAGGKDTQYFGPGTRLTVL.

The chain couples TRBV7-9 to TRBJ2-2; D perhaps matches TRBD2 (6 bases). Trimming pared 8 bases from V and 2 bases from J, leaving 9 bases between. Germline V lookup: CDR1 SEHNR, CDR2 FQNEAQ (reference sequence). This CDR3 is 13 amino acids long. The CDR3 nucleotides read TGTGCCAGCGGGGACTTCAACACCGGGGAGCTGTTTTTT. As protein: CASGDFNTGELFF. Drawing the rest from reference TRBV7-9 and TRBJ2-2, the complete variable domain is DTGVSQNPRHKITKRGQNVTFRCDPISEHNRLYWYRQTLGQGPEFLTYFQNEAQLEKSRLLSDRFSAERPKGSFSTLEIQRTEQGDSAMYLCASGDFNTGELFFGEGSRLTVL.

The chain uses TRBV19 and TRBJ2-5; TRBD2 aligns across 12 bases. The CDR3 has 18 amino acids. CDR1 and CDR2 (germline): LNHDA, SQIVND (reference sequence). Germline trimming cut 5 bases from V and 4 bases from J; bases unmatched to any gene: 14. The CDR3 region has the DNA TGTGCCAGTAGTTTCGGACTAGCGGGATCCCCTTTCGGAGAGACCCAGTACTTC. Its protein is CASSFGLAGSPFGETQYF.